This T cell receptor beta chain was captured in a study of beta chain features in type 1 diabetes. General study findings and limits: More deletions and fewer insertions at VDJ junctions were found in patients with type 1 diabetes. Possibly, sequencing cDNA over-represented cells that had high TCR expression levels. For Type 1 diabetes patients, all four CD4+ subsets carried TCRB CDR3s that were moderately but significantly shorter.

One heparinised draw, averaging around 120 mL, was taken per donor. CDR3 length: 14 amino acids. Trimming stripped 5 bases from V and 7 bases from J, with 17 bases between. The germline gives CDR1 SGHTA, CDR2 FQGNSA. A few counts support this clone. Antigen unknown. Since all of the isolated RNA was reverse transcribed, expressed TCRB transcripts were what got sequenced. Read counts averaged about 3.57 million for samples of naive, central memory and regulatory T cells. Sequencing used immunoSEQ multiplex PCR; TCRdb keeps in-frame clones, though not all of them. This sample has about 300,000 clones, with less than 15% found just once.

The chain joins TRBV7-2 to TRBJ1-2; a possible D gene is TRBD1 (5 bases). Source material: naive CD4+ T cells from blood. The receptor's source is a young woman with type 1 diabetes. DNA for the CDR3: TGTGCCAGCAGCCCTAGGCAGGACAATCCTGGCTACACCTTC. It is translated as CASSPRQDNPGYTF. Drawing the rest from reference TRBV7-2 and TRBJ1-2, the complete variable domain is GAGVSQSPSNKVTEKGKDVELRCDPISGHTALYWYRQSLGQGLEFLIYFQGNSAPDKSGLPSDRFSAERTGGSVSTLTIQRTQQEDSAVYLCASSPRQDNPGYTFGSGTRLTVV.